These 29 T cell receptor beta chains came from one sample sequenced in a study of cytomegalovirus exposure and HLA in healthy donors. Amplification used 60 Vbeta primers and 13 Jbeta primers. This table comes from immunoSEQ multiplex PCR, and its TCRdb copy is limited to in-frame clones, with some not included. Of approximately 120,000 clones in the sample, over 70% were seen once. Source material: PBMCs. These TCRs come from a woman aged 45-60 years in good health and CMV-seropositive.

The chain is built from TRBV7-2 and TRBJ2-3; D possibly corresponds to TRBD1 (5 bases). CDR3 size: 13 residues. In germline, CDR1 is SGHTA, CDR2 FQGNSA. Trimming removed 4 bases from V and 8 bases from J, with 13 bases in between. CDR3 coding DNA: TGTGCCAGCAGCTCGGAAAATCAGGGTACGCAGTATTTT. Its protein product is CASSSENQGTQYF. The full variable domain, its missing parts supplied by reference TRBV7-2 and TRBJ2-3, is GAGVSQSPSNKVTEKGKDVELRCDPISGHTALYWYRQSLGQGLEFLIYFQGNSAPDKSGLPSDRFSAERTGGSVSTLTIQRTQQEDSAVYLCASSSENQGTQYFGPGTRLTVL.

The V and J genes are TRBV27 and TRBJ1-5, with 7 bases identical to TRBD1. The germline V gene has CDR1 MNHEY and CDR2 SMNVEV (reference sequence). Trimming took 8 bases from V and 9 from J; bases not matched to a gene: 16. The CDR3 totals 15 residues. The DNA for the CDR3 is TGTGCCAGCGGGCCAGCCGACAGGGTCGGAGGGCCCCAGCATTTT. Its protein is CASGPADRVGGPQHF.

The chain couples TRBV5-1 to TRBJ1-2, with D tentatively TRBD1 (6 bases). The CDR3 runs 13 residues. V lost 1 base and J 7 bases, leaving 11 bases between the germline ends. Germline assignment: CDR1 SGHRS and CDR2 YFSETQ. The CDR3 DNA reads TGCGCCAGCAGCTTGCACAGGGACCGTGGCTACACCTTC. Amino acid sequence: CASSLHRDRGYTF.

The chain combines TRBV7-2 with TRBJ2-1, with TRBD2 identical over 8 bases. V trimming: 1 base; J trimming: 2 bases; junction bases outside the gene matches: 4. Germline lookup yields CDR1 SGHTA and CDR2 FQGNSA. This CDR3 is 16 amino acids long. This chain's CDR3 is CASSLDRTSTYNEQFF. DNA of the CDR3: TGTGCCAGCAGCTTAGATCGGACTAGCACCTACAATGAGCAGTTCTTC.

The CDR3 loop reads CASSLGGVSHGYTF. In DNA form, the CDR3 reads TGTGCCAGCAGCTTAGGCGGGGTTTCGCATGGCTACACCTTC. The chain links TRBV7-6 to TRBJ1-2, with D unresolved. Germline CDR1 is SGHVS and CDR2 is FNYEAQ. V dropped 1 base and J dropped 6 bases, with 12 bases sitting between them. The CDR3 loop spans 14 amino acids.

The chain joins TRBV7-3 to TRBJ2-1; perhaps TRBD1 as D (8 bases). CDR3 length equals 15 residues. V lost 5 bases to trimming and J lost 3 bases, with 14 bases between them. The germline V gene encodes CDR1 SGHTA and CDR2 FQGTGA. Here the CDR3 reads CASSPTGGGYNEQFF. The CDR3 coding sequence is TGTGCCAGCAGCCCCACAGGGGGGGGCTACAATGAGCAGTTCTTC.

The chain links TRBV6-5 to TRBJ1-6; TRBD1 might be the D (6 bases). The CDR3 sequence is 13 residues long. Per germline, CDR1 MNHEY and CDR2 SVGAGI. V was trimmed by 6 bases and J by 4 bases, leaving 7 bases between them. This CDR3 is CASSQGYNSPLHF. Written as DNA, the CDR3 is TGTGCCAGCAGCCAGGGGTATAATTCACCCCTCCACTTT.

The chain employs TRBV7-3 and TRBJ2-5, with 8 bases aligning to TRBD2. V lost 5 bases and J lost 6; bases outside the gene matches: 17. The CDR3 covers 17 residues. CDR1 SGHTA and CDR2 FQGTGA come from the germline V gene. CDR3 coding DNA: TGTGCCAGCAGCATTACAGGATCCGGGACTAGGACAAAGACCCAGTACTTC. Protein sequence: CASSITGSGTRTKTQYF.

This CDR3 is CASSLEPGLASETQYF. CDR3 bases: TGTGCCAGCAGCTTAGAGCCGGGACTAGCTTCGGAGACCCAGTACTTC. The gene calls are TRBV11-3 and TRBJ2-5, with 9 bases fitting TRBD2. The junction had 7 bases not matched to a gene; V was cut back by 0 bases and J by 5 bases. The CDR3 runs to 16 residues. Germline CDR1 and CDR2: SGHNT and YENEEA.

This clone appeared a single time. As DNA, the CDR3 is TGCGCCAGCAGCCAAGAAGGAACAGGGAAGTTCCACGAGCAGTACTTC. Translation gives CASSQEGTGKFHEQYF. The chain combines TRBV4-3 with TRBJ2-7; perhaps TRBD1 as D (6 bases). CDR1 is LGHNA and CDR2 is YSLEER in the germline V gene. The CDR3 sequence is 16 residues long. V shed 0 bases and J shed 5 bases, with 17 bases lying between them.

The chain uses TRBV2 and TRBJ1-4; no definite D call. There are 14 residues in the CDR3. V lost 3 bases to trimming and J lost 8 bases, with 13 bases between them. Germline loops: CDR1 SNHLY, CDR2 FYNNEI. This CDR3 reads CASSDPGGNEKLFF. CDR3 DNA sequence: TGTGCCAGCAGTGACCCCGGAGGGAACGAAAAACTGTTTTTT.

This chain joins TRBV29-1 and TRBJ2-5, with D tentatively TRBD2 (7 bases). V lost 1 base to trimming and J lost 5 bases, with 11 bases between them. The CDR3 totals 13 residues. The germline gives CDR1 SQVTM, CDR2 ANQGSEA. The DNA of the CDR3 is TGCAGCGTTGAAGGGGGGGGCCGGGAGACCCAGTACTTC. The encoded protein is CSVEGGGRETQYF.

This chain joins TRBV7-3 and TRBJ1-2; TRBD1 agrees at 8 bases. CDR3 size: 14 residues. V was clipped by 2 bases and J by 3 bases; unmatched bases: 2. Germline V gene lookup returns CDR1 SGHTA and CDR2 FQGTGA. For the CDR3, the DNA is TGTGCCAGCAGCTTACAGGGGGCTGACTATGGCTACACCTTC. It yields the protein CASSLQGADYGYTF.

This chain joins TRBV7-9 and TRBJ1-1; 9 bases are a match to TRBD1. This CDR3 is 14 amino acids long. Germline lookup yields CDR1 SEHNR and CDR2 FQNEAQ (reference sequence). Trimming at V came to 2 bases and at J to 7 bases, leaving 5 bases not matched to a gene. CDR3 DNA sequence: TGTGCCAGCAGCTTAACACAGGGGGCAGGTGAAGCTTTCTTT. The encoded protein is CASSLTQGAGEAFF.

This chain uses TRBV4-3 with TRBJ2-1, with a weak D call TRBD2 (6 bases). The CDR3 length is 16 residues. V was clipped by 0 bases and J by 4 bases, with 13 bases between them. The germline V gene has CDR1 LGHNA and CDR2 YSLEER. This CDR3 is CASSQDLGTLYNEQFF. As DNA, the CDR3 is TGCGCCAGCAGCCAAGACCTTGGGACTTTGTACAATGAGCAGTTCTTC.

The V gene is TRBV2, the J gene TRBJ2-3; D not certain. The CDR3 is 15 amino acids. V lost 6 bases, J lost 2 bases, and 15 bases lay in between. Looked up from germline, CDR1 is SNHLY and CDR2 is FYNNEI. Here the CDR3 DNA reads TGTGCCAGCAGGACGGTAGGAGAATACACAGATACGCAGTATTTT. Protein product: CASRTVGEYTDTQYF. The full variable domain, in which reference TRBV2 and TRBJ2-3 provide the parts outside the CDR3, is EPEVTQTPSHQVTQMGQEVILRCVPISNHLYFYWYRQILGQKVEFLVSFYNNEISEKSEIFDDQFSVERPDGSNFTLKIRSTKLEDSAMYFCASRTVGEYTDTQYFGPGTRLTVL.

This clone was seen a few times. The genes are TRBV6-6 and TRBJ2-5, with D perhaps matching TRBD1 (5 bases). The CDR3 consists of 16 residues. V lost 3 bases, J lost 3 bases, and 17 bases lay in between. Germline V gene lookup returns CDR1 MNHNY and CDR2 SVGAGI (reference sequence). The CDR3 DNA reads TGTGCCAGCAGTTATAAGGACACCCTACGGAAAGAGACCCAGTACTTC. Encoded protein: CASSYKDTLRKETQYF.

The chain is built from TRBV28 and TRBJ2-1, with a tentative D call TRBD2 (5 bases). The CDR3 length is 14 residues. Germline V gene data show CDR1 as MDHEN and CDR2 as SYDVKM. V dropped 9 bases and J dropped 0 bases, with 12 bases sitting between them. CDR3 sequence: CARSAAYSYNEQFF. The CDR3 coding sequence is TGTGCCAGATCAGCGGCCTACTCCTACAATGAGCAGTTCTTC. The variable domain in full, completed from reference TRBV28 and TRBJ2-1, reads DVKVTQSSRYLVKRTGEKVFLECVQDMDHENMFWYRQDPGLGLRLIYFSYDVKMKEKGDIPEGYSVSREKKERFSLILESASTNQTSMYLCARSAAYSYNEQFFGPGTRLTVL.

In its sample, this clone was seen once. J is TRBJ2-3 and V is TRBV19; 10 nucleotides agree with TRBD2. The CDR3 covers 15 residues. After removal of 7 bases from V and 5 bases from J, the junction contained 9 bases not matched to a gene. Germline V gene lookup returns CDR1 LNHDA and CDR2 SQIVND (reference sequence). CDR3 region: CASTRPSGSQDTQYF. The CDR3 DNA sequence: TGTGCCAGTACCCGGCCTAGCGGGAGTCAAGATACGCAGTATTTT.

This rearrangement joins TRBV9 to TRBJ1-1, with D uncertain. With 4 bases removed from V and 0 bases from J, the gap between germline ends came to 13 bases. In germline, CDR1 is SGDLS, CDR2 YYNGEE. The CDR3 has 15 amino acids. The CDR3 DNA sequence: TGTGCCAGCAGCTCTAGAGTGTCCTTGAACACTGAAGCTTTCTTT. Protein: CASSSRVSLNTEAFF.

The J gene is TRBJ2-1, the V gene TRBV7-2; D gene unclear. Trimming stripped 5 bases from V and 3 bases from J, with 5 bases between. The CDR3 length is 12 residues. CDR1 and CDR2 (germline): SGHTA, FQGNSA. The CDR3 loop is CASSPIYNEQFF. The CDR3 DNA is TGTGCCAGCAGCCCCATCTACAATGAGCAGTTCTTC.

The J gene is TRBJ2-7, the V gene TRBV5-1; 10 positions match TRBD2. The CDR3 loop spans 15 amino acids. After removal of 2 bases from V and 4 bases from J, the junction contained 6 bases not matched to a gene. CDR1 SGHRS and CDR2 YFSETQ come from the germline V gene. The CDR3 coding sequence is TGCGCCAGCAGCTTAGGGACTAGCGACCTATACGAGCAGTACTTC. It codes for CASSLGTSDLYEQYF.

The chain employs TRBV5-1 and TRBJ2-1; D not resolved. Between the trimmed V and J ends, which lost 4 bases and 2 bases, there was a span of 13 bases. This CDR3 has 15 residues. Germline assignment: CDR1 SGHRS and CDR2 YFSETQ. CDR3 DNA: TGCGCCAGCAGCCCAAGCGAGAGAGCCTACAATGAGCAGTTCTTC. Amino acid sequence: CASSPSERAYNEQFF.

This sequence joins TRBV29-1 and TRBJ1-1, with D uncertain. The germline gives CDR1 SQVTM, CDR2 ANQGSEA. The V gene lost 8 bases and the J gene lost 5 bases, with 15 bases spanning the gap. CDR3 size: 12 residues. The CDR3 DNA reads TGCAGCTCTCGGGAGGGCGGGACTGAAGCTTTCTTT. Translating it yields CSSREGGTEAFF.

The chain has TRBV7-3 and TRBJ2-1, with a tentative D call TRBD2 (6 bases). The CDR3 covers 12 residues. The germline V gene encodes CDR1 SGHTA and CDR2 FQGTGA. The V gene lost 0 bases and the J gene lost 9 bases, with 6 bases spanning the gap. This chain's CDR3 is CASSLTGGEQFF. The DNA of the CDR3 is TGTGCCAGCAGCTTAACGGGGGGTGAGCAGTTCTTC.

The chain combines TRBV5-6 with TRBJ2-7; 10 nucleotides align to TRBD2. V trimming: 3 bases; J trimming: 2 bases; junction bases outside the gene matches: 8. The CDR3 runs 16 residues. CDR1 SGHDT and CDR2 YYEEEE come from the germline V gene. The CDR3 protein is CASSSQSGRATYEQYF. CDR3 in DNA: TGTGCCAGCAGCTCACAAAGCGGGAGGGCCACCTACGAGCAGTACTTC.

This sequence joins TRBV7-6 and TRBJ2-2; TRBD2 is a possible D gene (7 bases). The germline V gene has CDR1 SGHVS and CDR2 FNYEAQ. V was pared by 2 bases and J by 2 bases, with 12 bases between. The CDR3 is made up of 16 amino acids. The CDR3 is CASSLRGGANTGELFF. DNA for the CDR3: TGTGCCAGCAGCTTACGTGGGGGGGCAAACACCGGGGAGCTGTTTTTT.

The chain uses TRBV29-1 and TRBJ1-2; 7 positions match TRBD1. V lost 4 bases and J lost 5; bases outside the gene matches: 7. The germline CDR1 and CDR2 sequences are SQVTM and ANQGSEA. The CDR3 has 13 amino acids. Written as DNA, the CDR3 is TGCAGCGTTGTAGAAGGGGGCAGTTATGGCTACACCTTC. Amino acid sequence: CSVVEGGSYGYTF. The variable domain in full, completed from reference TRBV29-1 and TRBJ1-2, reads SAVISQKPSRDICQRGTSLTIQCQVDSQVTMMFWYRQQPGQSLTLIATANQGSEATYESGFVIDKFPISRPNLTFSTLTVSNMSPEDSSIYLCSVVEGGSYGYTFGSGTRLTVV.

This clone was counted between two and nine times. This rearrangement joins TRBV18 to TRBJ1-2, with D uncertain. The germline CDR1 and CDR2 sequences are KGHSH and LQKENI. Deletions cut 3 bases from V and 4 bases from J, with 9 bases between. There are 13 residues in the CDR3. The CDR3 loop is CASSPRGVYGYTF. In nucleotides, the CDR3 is TGTGCCAGCTCACCTCGGGGAGTCTATGGCTACACCTTC.